The 18 T cell receptor beta chains in this list originate from one sample, sequenced in a study of vaccination effects on CD4 cells after COVID-19. Under the ViraFEST assay, PBMC were stimulated with viral peptide pools so that antigen-specific CD4+ T cells expanded. Sequencing was performed afterwards. Cultured cells yielded isolated CD4+ T cells after 10 days. Two doses of BNT162b2 or mRNA-1273 vaccine were administered to participants. Libraries were prepared by immunoSEQ multiplex PCR; TCRdb keeps only in-frame clonotypes and omits some of them. The table lists 28,000 or so clones, 83% of them singletons. Their cognate antigens are unknown. The sequencing used CD4+ T cells from PBMCs cultured with HCoV-NL63 spike peptides, collected after COVID-19 vaccination. The receptors here all came from a human donor who received a COVID-19 vaccine. Some clones in this sample may be carry-over from other donors' samples.

The chain is built from TRBV5-1 and TRBJ2-1; possibly TRBD1 for D (6 bases). The CDR3 spans 13 residues. Germline CDR1 reads SGHRS; CDR2 reads YFSETQ. Trimming removed 4 bases from V and 7 bases from J, with 12 bases in between. This CDR3 is CASSPWTENEQFF. CDR3 in DNA: TGCGCCAGCAGCCCTTGGACAGAAAATGAGCAGTTCTTC.

The chain is built from TRBV10-3 and TRBJ2-2; D is undetermined. In germline, CDR1 is ENHRY, CDR2 SYGVKD. The CDR3 has 14 amino acids. Trimming took off 0 bases at V and 2 bases at J, with 4 bases between the two ends. CDR3 in DNA: TGTGCCATCAGTGAGTCAGGCAACACCGGGGAGCTGTTTTTT. As protein: CAISESGNTGELFF.

This rearrangement joins TRBV7-2 to TRBJ1-5, with 7 bases that match TRBD1. The trim removed 3 bases at V and 4 bases at J, leaving 3 bases unmatched. CDR3 size: 14 residues. Per germline, CDR1 SGHTA and CDR2 FQGNSA. The CDR3 DNA is TGTGCCAGCAGCTTGACAGGGCCTAATCAGCCCCAGCATTTT. Translation: CASSLTGPNQPQHF.

The sample holds one count of this clone. The chain links TRBV5-1 to TRBJ1-2; D is uncertain. The CDR3 is 15 residues long. The V end lost 0 bases, the J end lost 3 bases, and 12 bases lay between the germline ends. Germline V gives CDR1 SGHRS, CDR2 YFSETQ. Here the CDR3 reads CASSLGIGRDYGYTF. CDR3 DNA: TGCGCCAGCAGCTTGGGTATAGGGCGGGACTATGGCTACACCTTC.

The rearrangement joins TRBV30 to TRBJ2-2, with 11 bases aligning to TRBD2. The CDR3 has 13 residues. Germline loops: CDR1 GTSNPN, CDR2 SVGIG (reference sequence). After removal of 4 bases from V and 8 bases from J, the junction contained 3 bases not matched to a gene. CDR3 sequence reads: CAWTSGGPGELFF. In DNA form, the CDR3 reads TGTGCCTGGACTAGCGGGGGGCCAGGGGAGCTGTTTTTT.

The V and J genes are TRBV19 and TRBJ2-3; D unclear. Germline loops: CDR1 LNHDA, CDR2 SQIVND (reference sequence). The CDR3 is 11 amino acids. V shed 6 bases and J shed 6 bases, with 7 bases lying between them. CDR3 protein: CASRLGDTQYF. CDR3 sequence (DNA): TGTGCCAGTAGGCTGGGGGATACGCAGTATTTT. Complete variable domain (other parts from reference TRBV19 and TRBJ2-3): DGGITQSPKYLFRKEGQNVTLSCEQNLNHDAMYWYRQDPGQGLRLIYYSQIVNDFQKGDIAEGYSVSREKKESFPLTVTSAQKNPTAFYLCASRLGDTQYFGPGTRLTVL.

This chain joins TRBV28 and TRBJ1-1; TRBD1 might be the D (5 bases). Between the trimmed V and J ends, which lost 7 bases and 3 bases, there was a span of 15 bases. The CDR3 sequence is 14 residues long. The V gene's germline CDR1 is MDHEN and CDR2 SYDVKM. The CDR3 DNA sequence: TGTGCCAGCAACATACCTGGGGGATACACTGAAGCTTTCTTT. Translated: CASNIPGGYTEAFF.

V gene TRBV6-1 combines with J gene TRBJ2-7; D remains ambiguous. Looked up from germline, CDR1 is MNHNS and CDR2 is SASEGT. This CDR3 is built from 14 residues. With 3 bases removed from V and 2 bases from J, the gap between germline ends came to 11 bases. The CDR3 DNA is TGTGCCAGCAGTGAGTTCAGCAGGCCCTACGAGCAGTACGTC. This codes for CASSEFSRPYEQYV.

This clone was observed once. This chain links TRBV6-5 with TRBJ2-3; no definite D call. The germline V and J ends were trimmed by 2 bases and 2 bases, with 8 bases remaining between them. The CDR3 consists of 14 residues. Looked up from germline, CDR1 is MNHEY and CDR2 is SVGAGI. The CDR3 coding sequence is TGTGCCAGCAGTTACGTCCGAACCACAGATACGCAGTATTTT. As protein: CASSYVRTTDTQYF.

The chain uses TRBV9 and TRBJ1-1; no clear D gene. Trimming left V 3 bases short and J 1 base short, with 10 bases between. CDR3 length equals 14 residues. From germline, CDR1 is SGDLS and CDR2 YYNGEE. This CDR3 is CASSDEDWNTEAFF. DNA of the CDR3: TGTGCCAGCAGCGATGAGGACTGGAACACTGAAGCTTTCTTT.

Here the CDR3 reads CASNTGTGGEQYV. CDR3 bases: TGTGCCAGCAATACCGGGACAGGGGGCGAGCAGTACGTC. This rearrangement joins TRBV7-2 to TRBJ2-7; 11 positions agree with TRBD1. The V gene end was trimmed by 7 bases and the J gene end by 6 bases; junction bases not matched to a gene: 5. CDR3 length equals 13 residues. Germline-derived CDR1 and CDR2 are SGHTA and FQGNSA.

This clone has a handful of counts. V usage is TRBV7-3 and J usage is TRBJ2-1; D call uncertain. In germline, CDR1 is SGHTA, CDR2 FQGTGA. V was clipped by 4 bases and J by 4 bases, with 8 bases between them. The length of the CDR3 is 13 residues. DNA of the CDR3: TGTGCCAGCAGCTCGCGACCTTACAATGAGCAGTTCTTC. Amino acids: CASSSRPYNEQFF.

The table lists this clone with a count of one. The rearrangement links TRBV29-1 to TRBJ2-5; 11 bases line up with TRBD2. The CDR3 runs to 14 residues. Looked up from germline, CDR1 is SQVTM and CDR2 is ANQGSEA. V lost 7 bases, J lost 3 bases, and 7 bases stayed unmatched. CDR3 loop: CSAVAGGPKETQYF. The CDR3, as DNA: TGCAGCGCCGTAGCGGGGGGGCCCAAAGAGACCCAGTACTTC.

This clone was found once. This chain links TRBV30 with TRBJ1-2; D is uncertain. Germline assignment: CDR1 GTSNPN and CDR2 SVGIG (reference sequence). This CDR3 comprises 13 residues. The V end lost 3 bases, the J end lost 4 bases, and 12 bases lay between the germline ends. Written as DNA, the CDR3 is TGTGCCTGGAGCTCTACAGACCGCTATGGCTACACCTTC. Its translation: CAWSSTDRYGYTF.

This chain uses TRBV4-1 with TRBJ2-2, with 8 bases fitting TRBD1. This CDR3 region has 16 residues. V was pared by 6 bases and J by 4 bases, with 10 bases of the junction left unmatched. CDR1 is MGHRA and CDR2 is YSYEKL in the germline V gene. The CDR3 DNA reads as TGCGCCAGCAGATTCCAACCCCAGGGGGCCACCGGGGAGCTGTTTTTT. This encodes CASRFQPQGATGELFF.

This chain uses TRBV5-6 with TRBJ1-4; 11 nucleotides agree with TRBD1. V was pared by 5 bases and J by 7 bases, with 10 bases of the junction left unmatched. The CDR3 covers 16 residues. Germline loops: CDR1 SGHDT, CDR2 YYEEEE. This CDR3 reads CASRYGTGTGGEKLFF. CDR3 nucleotides: TGTGCCAGCAGATACGGAACCGGGACAGGGGGTGAAAAACTGTTTTTT.

This clone was picked up a small number of times. V usage is TRBV5-6 and J usage is TRBJ2-7, with a possible D match to TRBD1 (6 bases). Germline lookup yields CDR1 SGHDT and CDR2 YYEEEE. CDR3 length: 16 residues. V was cut by 1 base and J by 3 bases, with 17 bases left in between. CDR3 DNA: TGTGCCAGCAGCTTGAATCCCTGGACAGAAGGCTACGAGCAGTACGTC. This gives the protein CASSLNPWTEGYEQYV.

The CDR3 region is CASRKGTSGDNEQFF. CDR3 nucleotide sequence: TGCGCCAGCAGGAAAGGGACTAGCGGGGACAATGAGCAGTTCTTC. V usage is TRBV10-1 and J usage is TRBJ2-1; 13 bases are shared with TRBD2. Germline V gives CDR1 WNHNN, CDR2 SYGVQD (reference sequence). The CDR3 spans 15 residues. V dropped 6 bases and J dropped 5; count of bases not matched to a gene: 4.